One and the same sample provided the 20 T cell receptor beta chains below, sequenced in a study of blood T cell repertoires in COVID-19. TCRdb's copy holds only in-frame clones and misses some; the assay was immunoSEQ multiplex PCR. The profile covers 93,000 or so clones, with approximately 89% appearing a single time and roughly 18% taken by the ten largest. The sequenced sample was peripheral blood. The receptors here all came from a woman of 80 years or more in a cohort sampled during active COVID-19.

This clone was counted between two and nine times. V is TRBV15 and J is TRBJ1-2; D unclear. The CDR3 is 14 residues long. The V end was cut by 3 bases, the J end by 10 bases, with 18 bases between. In germline, CDR1 is LNHNV, CDR2 YYDKDF (reference sequence). CDR3 residues: CATSSSRAGLPYTF. CDR3 DNA sequence: TGTGCCACCAGCAGTTCCCGAGCAGGCCTACCCTACACCTTC. Together with reference TRBV15 and TRBJ1-2, the CDR3 gives the full variable domain: DAMVIQNPRYQVTQFGKPVTLSCSQTLNHNVMYWYQQKSSQAPKLLFHYYDKDFNNEADTPDNFQSRRPNTSFCFLDIRSPGLGDTAMYLCATSSSRAGLPYTFGSGTRLTVV.

In nucleotides, the CDR3 is TGTGCCAGTAAGCCGTGGGAGACAGGGGAAGCGACAGATACGCAGTATTTT. Translated: CASKPWETGEATDTQYF. The rearrangement joins TRBV19 to TRBJ2-3; 8 bases fit TRBD1. The CDR3 is 17 amino acids. The V gene end was trimmed by 7 bases and the J gene end by 3 bases; junction bases not matched to a gene: 15. In germline, CDR1 is LNHDA, CDR2 SQIVND (reference sequence).

The chain carries TRBV19 and TRBJ1-2; perhaps TRBD1 as D (5 bases). Trimming took off 6 bases at V and 2 bases at J, with 16 bases between the two ends. The CDR3 runs to 15 residues. Germline V gives CDR1 LNHDA, CDR2 SQIVND (reference sequence). CDR3 loop: CASSLRGQGNYGYTF. The CDR3 nucleotides are TGTGCCAGTAGCCTCCGAGGCCAGGGCAACTATGGCTACACCTTC.

The genes are TRBV6-4 and TRBJ2-1; 7 bases align to TRBD1. Per germline, CDR1 MRHNA and CDR2 SNTAGT. V lost 7 bases and J lost 9; bases outside the gene matches: 15. This CDR3 has 15 amino acids. The CDR3 here is CASTPEAQGRFEQFF. CDR3 sequence (DNA): TGTGCCAGCACCCCGGAAGCACAGGGGCGGTTTGAGCAGTTCTTC.

J is TRBJ1-2 and V is TRBV7-9; 10 bases agree with TRBD1. This CDR3 has 16 residues. V trimming: 5 bases; J trimming: 6 bases; junction bases outside the gene matches: 12. The germline V gene has CDR1 SEHNR and CDR2 FQNEAQ (reference sequence). DNA of the CDR3: TGTGCCAGCAGCCCAGGGGACAGGGGAGTGTTGGATGGCTACACCTTC. Translation gives CASSPGDRGVLDGYTF. The complete variable domain, with remaining parts taken from reference TRBV7-9 and TRBJ1-2, reads DTGVSQNPRHKITKRGQNVTFRCDPISEHNRLYWYRQTLGQGPEFLTYFQNEAQLEKSRLLSDRFSAERPKGSFSTLEIQRTEQGDSAMYLCASSPGDRGVLDGYTFGSGTRLTVV.

This clone was detected once. V gene TRBV28 combines with J gene TRBJ2-3; D possibly corresponds to TRBD2 (6 bases). Deletions cut 4 bases from V and 4 bases from J, with 27 bases between. From germline, CDR1 is MDHEN and CDR2 SYDVKM. The CDR3 has 19 amino acids. The DNA of the CDR3 is TGTGCCAGCAGTTCCGTTATGCCCTCCGAGGCGGGACGGGCAGATACGCAGTATTTT. Protein sequence: CASSSVMPSEAGRADTQYF.

The chain recombines TRBV19 with TRBJ2-2; D not resolved. The V and J ends lost 5 bases and 4 bases respectively, with 5 bases between them. The CDR3 has 12 residues. Germline assignment: CDR1 LNHDA and CDR2 SQIVND (reference sequence). CDR3 in amino acids: CASSVGTGELFF. DNA for the CDR3: TGTGCCAGTAGTGTCGGCACCGGGGAGCTGTTTTTT.

Concerning this clone: The same CDR3 also results from other DNA sequences found in this sample. The rearrangement links TRBV6-1 to TRBJ2-7; D may be TRBD1 (5 bases). CDR1 is MNHNS, CDR2 SASEGT, per germline. The CDR3 totals 13 residues. Trimming stripped 2 bases from V and 0 bases from J, with 5 bases between. The CDR3 DNA follows: TGTGCCAGCAGTGAACAGGGCTCCTACGAGCAGTACTTC. Protein product: CASSEQGSYEQYF.

The chain uses TRBV2 and TRBJ2-5; 12 bases match TRBD2. J was trimmed by 5 bases and V by 2 bases; bases with no gene match: 3. The CDR3 is made up of 15 amino acids. Germline V gives CDR1 SNHLY, CDR2 FYNNEI. The CDR3 reads CASSELAGGQETQYF. For the CDR3, the DNA is TGTGCCAGCAGTGAACTAGCGGGGGGGCAGGAGACCCAGTACTTC.

This chain joins TRBV7-9 and TRBJ2-1; 8 bases line up with TRBD2. In germline, CDR1 is SEHNR, CDR2 FQNEAQ (reference sequence). The V gene end was trimmed by 5 bases and the J gene end by 8 bases; junction bases not matched to a gene: 17. There are 17 residues in the CDR3. The CDR3 loop reads CASSPNPGVRREDEQFF. CDR3 coding DNA: TGTGCCAGCAGCCCCAACCCAGGGGTCCGGCGGGAGGATGAGCAGTTCTTC.

This sequence joins TRBV7-9 and TRBJ2-3; D is uncertain. The CDR3 spans 14 residues. The V and J ends lost 5 bases and 0 bases respectively, with 9 bases between them. The germline gives CDR1 SEHNR, CDR2 FQNEAQ (reference sequence). CDR3 residues: CASSITISTDTQYF. For the CDR3, the DNA is TGTGCCAGCAGCATCACAATTAGCACAGATACGCAGTATTTT.

This clone was detected once. The chain is built from TRBV3-1 (or the pseudogene TRBV3-2) and TRBJ2-3, with D possibly matching TRBD2 (6 bases). The germline CDR1 and CDR2 sequences are LGHDT and YNNKEL (reference sequence). The CDR3 sequence is 16 residues long. V lost 1 base to trimming and J lost 2 bases, with 13 bases between them. The CDR3, as DNA: TGTGCCAGCAGCCAAGCTTGGCGGGGAGACACAGATACGCAGTATTTT. It specifies CASSQAWRGDTDTQYF.

With regard to this clone: An end of the junction differs from the germline gene, which may be a read error. CDR3 bases: TGTGCCAGTAGTGTAGAGCGCCCGGGAGCCGCAGATACGCAGTATTTT. Translating gives CASSVERPGAADTQYF. This chain connects TRBV19 to TRBJ2-3, with D tentatively TRBD2 (6 bases). The CDR3 contains 16 residues. The germline V gene has CDR1 LNHDA and CDR2 SQIVND (reference sequence).

The V gene is TRBV3-1 (or the pseudogene TRBV3-2), the J gene TRBJ1-4, with 11 bases identical to TRBD1. The germline V gene encodes CDR1 LGHDT and CDR2 YNNKEL (reference sequence). V lost 3 bases and J lost 4; bases outside the gene matches: 10. There are 18 residues in the CDR3. CDR3: CASSQIGQGASFNEKLFF. CDR3 sequence (DNA): TGTGCCAGCAGCCAGATCGGACAGGGGGCTTCTTTTAATGAAAAACTGTTTTTT.

The J gene is TRBJ2-5, the V gene TRBV23-1; possibly TRBD1 for D (5 bases). TRBV23-1 is reported as an ORF; its role is uncertain. Trimming removed 4 bases at V and 6 bases at J, with 21 bases between. The CDR3 contains 16 residues. CDR3 residues: CASSLSGHVPRKTQYF. In DNA, the CDR3 is TGCGCCAGCAGTCTCTCAGGACACGTCCCTCGTAAGACCCAGTACTTC.

This clone occurred once. This chain connects TRBV5-6 to TRBJ2-1; the D gene is possibly TRBD2 (5 bases). Between the trimmed V and J ends, which lost 0 bases and 13 bases, there was a span of 14 bases. The germline gives CDR1 SGHDT, CDR2 YYEEEE. The CDR3 extends over 13 amino acids. CDR3 residues: CASSLAGGLIQFF. DNA for the CDR3: TGTGCCAGCAGCTTGGCGGGTGGACTGATCCAGTTCTTC. The full variable domain, rest sourced from reference TRBV5-6 and TRBJ2-1, is DAGVTQSPTHLIKTRGQQVTLRCSPKSGHDTVSWYQQALGQGPQFIFQYYEEEERQRGNFPDRFSGHQFPNYSSELNVNALLLGDSALYLCASSLAGGLIQFFGPGTRLTVL.

The V gene is TRBV6-2 or TRBV6-3, the J gene TRBJ2-1, with 11 bases aligning to TRBD2. The CDR3 totals 15 residues. The V gene's germline CDR1 is MNHEY and CDR2 SVGEGT. V dropped 6 bases and J dropped 7; count of bases not matched to a gene: 8. The CDR3 bases are TGTGCCAGCAGCAAGCCTGCTAGCGGGAGGAATGAGCAGTTCTTC. As protein: CASSKPASGRNEQFF.

This chain links TRBV30 with TRBJ2-1; perhaps TRBD2 as D (6 bases). The CDR3 contains 14 residues. V lost 7 bases to trimming and J lost 15 bases, with 28 bases between them. Germline V lookup: CDR1 GTSNPN, CDR2 SVGIG (reference sequence). The CDR3 DNA reads as TGTGCCTCCAATTTAGCGGAACGAACAAAGGCCGGGTTCTTC. Protein: CASNLAERTKAGFF. Supplemented by reference TRBV30 and TRBJ2-1, the full variable domain reads SQTIHQWPATLVQPVGSPLSLECTVEGTSNPNLYWYRQAAGRGLQLLFYSVGIGQISSEVPQNLSASRPQDRQFILSSKKLLLSDSGFYLCASNLAERTKAGFFGPGTRLTVL.

On this clone: In the same sample, other DNA sequences code for this CDR3. The chain combines TRBV5-1 with TRBJ2-5; 10 bases fit TRBD1. Germline values: CDR1 SGHRS, CDR2 YFSETQ. The CDR3 extends over 16 amino acids. The J segment lost 4 bases and the V segment lost 0 bases, leaving 6 bases of the junction unmatched. Written as DNA, the CDR3 is TGCGCCAGCAGCTTGGCCGCGACAGGGGGCGGAGAGACCCAGTACTTC. This translates into CASSLAATGGGETQYF.

This clone was seen once. V is TRBV5-3 and J is TRBJ1-1; D gene ambiguous. TRBV5-3 is placed among ORFs of uncertain function. The length of the CDR3 is 14 residues. V lost 1 base to trimming and J lost 10 bases, with 17 bases between them. Here the CDR3 reads CARSLCVAGIGAFF. CDR3 nucleotides: TGTGCCAGAAGCTTGTGCGTCGCAGGCATCGGAGCTTTCTTT.